The table lists the clone carrying this T cell receptor beta chain with a few counts. Each CDR3 protein gets one entry after TCRdb re-called the RACE reads with MiXCR. The sample holds over 80,000 distinct CDR3 sequences; about a tenth are singletons and the top ten take 0.8% to 1.2%. The data stem from a study of human T cells and chemical hapten exposure. Time point: patch test 3, about 24 weeks after DPC sensitization. As to treatment: therapeutic diphenylcyclopropenone sensitization with weekly scalp DPC. The germline V gene has CDR1 DFQATT and CDR2 SNEGSKA (reference sequence). With 0 bases removed from V and 6 bases from J, the gap between germline ends came to 12 bases. The CDR3 contains 14 residues.

The rearrangement joins TRBV20-1 to TRBJ2-1; no clear D gene. Sample: whole blood, taken in connection with sensitization to the hapten diphenylcyclopropenone (DPC). The receptor comes from a woman in her twenties or thirties with alopecia areata. Some clones in this sample may be carry-over from other donors' samples. The CDR3 DNA reads TGCAGTGCTAGAGACCCGACTCGACCCAATGAGCAGTTCTTC. Amino acids: CSARDPTRPNEQFF.